This TCR beta chain was sequenced in a study of T cell responses to AZD1222 COVID-19 vaccine. Study outcomes and limitations: Mostly white British, mostly female donors; authors suggested clonal diversity may be underestimated.

Points on this clone: What it binds is unknown.

The CDR3 is made up of 14 amino acids. CDR1 and CDR2 (germline): MGHRA, YSYEKL. The J segment lost 2 bases and the V segment lost 6 bases, leaving 4 bases of the junction unmatched. Clones were read by immunoSEQ multiplex PCR, and TCRdb kept only the in-frame ones, dropping some. The table shows 90,000 to 150,000 clones, with about 88% occurring only once. The clonotype was recovered from an adult who received the AZD1222 COVID-19 vaccine. V usage is TRBV4-1 and J usage is TRBJ1-5, with 7 bases matching TRBD1. The sample in question was peripheral blood, obtained 28 days after the second AZD1222 dose. The CDR3, as DNA: TGCGCCAGCAGTCACACAGGGGGCAATCAGCCCCAGCATTTT. Amino acid sequence: CASSHTGGNQPQHF.